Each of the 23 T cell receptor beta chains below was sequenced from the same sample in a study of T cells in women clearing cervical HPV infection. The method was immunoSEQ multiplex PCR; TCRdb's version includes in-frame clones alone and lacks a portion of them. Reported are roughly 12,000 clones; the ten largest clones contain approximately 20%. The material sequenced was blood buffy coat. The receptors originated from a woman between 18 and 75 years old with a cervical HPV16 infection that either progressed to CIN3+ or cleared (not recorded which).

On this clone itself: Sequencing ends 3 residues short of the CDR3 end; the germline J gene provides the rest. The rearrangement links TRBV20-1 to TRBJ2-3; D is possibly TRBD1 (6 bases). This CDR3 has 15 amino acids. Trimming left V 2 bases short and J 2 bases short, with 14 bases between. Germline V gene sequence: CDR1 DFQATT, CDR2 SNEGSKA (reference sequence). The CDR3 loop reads CSARQDRPATDTQYF. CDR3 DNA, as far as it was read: TGCAGTGCTAGACAAGACAGGCCGGCCACAGATACG.

CDR3 region: CASSLEGLSNSPLHF. The CDR3 bases that were read are TGCGCCAGCAGCTTGGAAGGCTTGTCTAATTCACCC. The chain carries TRBV5-1 and TRBJ1-6; D gene uncertain. The CDR3 goes on 3 residues after the read ends, and that part is filled in from the germline J gene. Trimming left V 0 bases short and J 6 bases short, with 10 bases between. The CDR3 runs to 15 residues. CDR1 and CDR2 from the germline V gene are SGHRS and YFSETQ.

CDR3 sequence: CASSQTGGFNTGELFF. The sequenced part of the CDR3 DNA is TGCGCCAGCAGCCAGACAGGGGGATTTAACACCGGGGAG. This chain uses TRBV4-1 with TRBJ2-2, with 9 bases lining up with TRBD1. The read falls 3 residues short of the CDR3 end, and the missing part is taken from the germline J gene. The CDR3 totals 16 residues. CDR1 and CDR2 from the germline V gene are MGHRA and YSYEKL. J gave up 2 bases and V 3 bases, and 4 bases lay outside the gene matches.

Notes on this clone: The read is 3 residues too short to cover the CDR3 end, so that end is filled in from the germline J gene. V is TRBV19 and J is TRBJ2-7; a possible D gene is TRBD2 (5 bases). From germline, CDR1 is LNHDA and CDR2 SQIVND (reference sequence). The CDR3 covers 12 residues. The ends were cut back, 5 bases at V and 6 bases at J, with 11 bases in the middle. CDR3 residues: CASSVPGGEQYF. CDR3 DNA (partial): TGTGCCAGTAGTGTTCCAGGAGGCGAG.

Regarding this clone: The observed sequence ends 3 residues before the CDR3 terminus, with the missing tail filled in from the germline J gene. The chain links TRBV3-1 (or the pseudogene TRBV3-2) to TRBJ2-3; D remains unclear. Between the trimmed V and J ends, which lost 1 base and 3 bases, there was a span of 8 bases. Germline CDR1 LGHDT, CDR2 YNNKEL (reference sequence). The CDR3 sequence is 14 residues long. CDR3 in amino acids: CASSQASRTDTQYF. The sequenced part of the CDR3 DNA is TGTGCCAGCAGCCAAGCCTCCCGGACAGATACG.

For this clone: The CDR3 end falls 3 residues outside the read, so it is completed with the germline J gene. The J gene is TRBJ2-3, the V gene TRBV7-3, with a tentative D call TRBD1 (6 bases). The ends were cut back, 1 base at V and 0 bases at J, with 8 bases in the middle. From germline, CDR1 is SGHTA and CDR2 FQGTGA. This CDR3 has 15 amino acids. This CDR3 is CASSLNGQSTDTQYF. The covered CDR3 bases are TGTGCCAGCAGCTTAAATGGACAGAGCACAGATACG. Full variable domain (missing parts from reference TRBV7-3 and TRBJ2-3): GAGVSQTPSNKVTEKGKYVELRCDPISGHTALYWYRQSLGQGPEFLIYFQGTGAADDSGLPNDRFFAVRPEGSVSTLKIQRTERGDSAVYLCASSLNGQSTDTQYFGPGTRLTVL.

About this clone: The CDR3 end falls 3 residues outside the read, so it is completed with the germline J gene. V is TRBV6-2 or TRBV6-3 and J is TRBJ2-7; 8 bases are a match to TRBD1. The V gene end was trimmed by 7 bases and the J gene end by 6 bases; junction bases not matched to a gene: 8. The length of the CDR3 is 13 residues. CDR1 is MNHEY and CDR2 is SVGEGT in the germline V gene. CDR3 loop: CASTDRGAGEQYF. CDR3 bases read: TGTGCCAGCACCGACAGGGGAGCCGGCGAG.

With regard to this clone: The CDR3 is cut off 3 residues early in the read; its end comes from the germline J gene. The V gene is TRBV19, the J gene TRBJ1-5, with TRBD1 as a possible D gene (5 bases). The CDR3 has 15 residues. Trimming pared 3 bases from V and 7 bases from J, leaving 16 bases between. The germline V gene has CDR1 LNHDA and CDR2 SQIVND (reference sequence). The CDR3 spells CASSIEKGQRQPQHF. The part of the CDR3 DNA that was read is TGTGCCAGTAGTATTGAAAAGGGGCAAAGACAGCCC.

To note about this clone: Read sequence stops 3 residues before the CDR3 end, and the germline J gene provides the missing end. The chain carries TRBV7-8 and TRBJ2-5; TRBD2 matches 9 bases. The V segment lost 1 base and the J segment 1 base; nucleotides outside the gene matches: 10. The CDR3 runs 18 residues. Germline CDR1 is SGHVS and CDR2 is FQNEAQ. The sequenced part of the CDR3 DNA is TGTGCCAGCAGCTTAGTAGTAGCGGGGGCCCTCGTCCAAGAGACC. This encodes CASSLVVAGALVQET. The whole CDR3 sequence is CASSLVVAGALVQETQYF.

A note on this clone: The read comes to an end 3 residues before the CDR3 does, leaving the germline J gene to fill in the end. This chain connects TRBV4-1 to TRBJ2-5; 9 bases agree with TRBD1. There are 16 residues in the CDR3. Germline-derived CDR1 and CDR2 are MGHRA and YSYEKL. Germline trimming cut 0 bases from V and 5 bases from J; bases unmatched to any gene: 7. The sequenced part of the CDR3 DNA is TGCGCCAGCAGCCAAGAAGCGGACAGGGGACGGGAGACC. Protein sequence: CASSQEADRGRET. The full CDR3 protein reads CASSQEADRGRETQYF.

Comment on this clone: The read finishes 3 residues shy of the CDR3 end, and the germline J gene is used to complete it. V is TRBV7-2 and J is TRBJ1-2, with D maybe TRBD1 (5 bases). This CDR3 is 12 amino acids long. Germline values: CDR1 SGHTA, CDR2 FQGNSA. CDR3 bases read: TGTGCCAGCACCTGGGGCGCCGCGGAC. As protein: CASTWGAAD. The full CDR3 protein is CASTWGAADYTF.

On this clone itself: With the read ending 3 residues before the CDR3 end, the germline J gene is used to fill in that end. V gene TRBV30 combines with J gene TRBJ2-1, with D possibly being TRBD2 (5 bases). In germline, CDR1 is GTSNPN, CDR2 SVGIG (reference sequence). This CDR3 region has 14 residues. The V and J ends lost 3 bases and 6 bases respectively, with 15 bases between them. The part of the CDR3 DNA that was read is TGTGCCTGGAGGGGCGGGCCGAACCCCAATGAG. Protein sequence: CAWRGGPNPNE. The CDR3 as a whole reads CAWRGGPNPNEQFF.

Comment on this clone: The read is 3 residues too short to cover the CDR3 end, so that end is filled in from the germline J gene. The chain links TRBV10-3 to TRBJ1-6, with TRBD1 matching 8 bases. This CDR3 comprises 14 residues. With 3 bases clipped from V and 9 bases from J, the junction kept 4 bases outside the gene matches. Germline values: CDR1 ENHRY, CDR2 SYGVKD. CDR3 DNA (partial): TGTGCCATCAGTGATCGGCAGGGGGCTTCACCC. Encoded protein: CAISDRQGASP. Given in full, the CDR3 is CAISDRQGASPLHF.

The CDR3 is CASSRTPSTEAFF. The sequenced part of the CDR3 DNA is TGTGCCAGCAGTAGAACGCCTAGCACTGAA. The chain employs TRBV7-3 and TRBJ1-1; D unclear. The read halts 3 residues ahead of the CDR3 end, with the missing end drawn from the germline J gene. The CDR3 loop spans 13 amino acids. Germline CDR1 is SGHTA and CDR2 is FQGTGA. Trimming shortened V by 6 bases and J by 4 bases, and 12 bases separated the two germline ends.

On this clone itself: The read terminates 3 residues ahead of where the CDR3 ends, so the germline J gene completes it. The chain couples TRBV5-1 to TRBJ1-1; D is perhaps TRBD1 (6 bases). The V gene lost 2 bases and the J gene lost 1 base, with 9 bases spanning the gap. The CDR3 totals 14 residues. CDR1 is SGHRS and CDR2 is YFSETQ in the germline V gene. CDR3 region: CASSFGGGNTEAFF. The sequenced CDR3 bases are TGCGCCAGCAGCTTTGGAGGGGGGAACACTGAA. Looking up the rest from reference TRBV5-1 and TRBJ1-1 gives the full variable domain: KAGVTQTPRYLIKTRGQQVTLSCSPISGHRSVSWYQQTPGQGLQFLFEYFSETQRNKGNFPGRFSGRQFSNSRSEMNVSTLELGDSALYLCASSFGGGNTEAFFGQGTRLTVV.

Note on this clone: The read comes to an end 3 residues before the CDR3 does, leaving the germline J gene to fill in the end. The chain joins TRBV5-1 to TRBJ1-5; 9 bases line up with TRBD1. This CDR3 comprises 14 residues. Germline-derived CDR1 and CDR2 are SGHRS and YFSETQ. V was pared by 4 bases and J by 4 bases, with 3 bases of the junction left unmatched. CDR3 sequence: CASSPGTGNQPQHF. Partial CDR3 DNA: TGCGCCAGCAGCCCCGGGACAGGGAATCAGCCC.

The CDR3 sequence is CSGSTGINEQFF. CDR3 DNA (partial): TGCAGCGGCTCGACAGGGATCAATGAG. The chain joins TRBV29-1 to TRBJ2-1, with TRBD1 matching over 7 bases. The sequence runs out 3 residues before the end of the CDR3; the remainder is reconstructed from the germline J gene. Germline CDR1 reads SQVTM; CDR2 reads ANQGSEA. The CDR3 has 12 residues. J was trimmed by 6 bases and V by 7 bases; bases with no gene match: 6.

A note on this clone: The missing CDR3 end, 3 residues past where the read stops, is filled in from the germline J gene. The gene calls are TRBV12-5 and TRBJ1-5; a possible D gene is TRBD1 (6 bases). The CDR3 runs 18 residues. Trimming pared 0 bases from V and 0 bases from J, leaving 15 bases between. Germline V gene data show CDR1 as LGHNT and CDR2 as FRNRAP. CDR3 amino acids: CASGLVLGQKVSNQPQHF. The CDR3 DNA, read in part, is TGTGCTAGTGGTTTGGTATTGGGACAAAAGGTTAGCAATCAGCCC.

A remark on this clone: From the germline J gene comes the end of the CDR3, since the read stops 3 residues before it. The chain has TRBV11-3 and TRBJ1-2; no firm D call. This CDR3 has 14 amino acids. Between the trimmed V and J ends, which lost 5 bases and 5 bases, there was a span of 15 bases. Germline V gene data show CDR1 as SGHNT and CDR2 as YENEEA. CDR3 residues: CASSPATSLYGYTF. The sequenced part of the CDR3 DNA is TGTGCCAGCAGCCCAGCGACCTCTTTATATGGC.

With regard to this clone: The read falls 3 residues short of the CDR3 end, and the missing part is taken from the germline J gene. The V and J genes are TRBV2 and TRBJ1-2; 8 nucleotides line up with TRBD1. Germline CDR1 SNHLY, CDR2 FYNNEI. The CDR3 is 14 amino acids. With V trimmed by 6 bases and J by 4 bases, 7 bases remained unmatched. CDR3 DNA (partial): TGTGCCAGCAGCGAACAGGGGGACCTCTATGGC. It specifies CASSEQGDLYG. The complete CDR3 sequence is CASSEQGDLYGYTF.

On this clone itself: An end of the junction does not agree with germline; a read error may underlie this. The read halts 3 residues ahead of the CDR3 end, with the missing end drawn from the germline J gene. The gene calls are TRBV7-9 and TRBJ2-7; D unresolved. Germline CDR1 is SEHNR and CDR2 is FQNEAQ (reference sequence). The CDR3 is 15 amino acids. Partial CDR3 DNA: TGTGCCAGCAGCTTAGGGCCCTCAGTCTCCCACGAG. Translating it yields CASSLGPSVSHE. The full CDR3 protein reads CASSLGPSVSHEQYF.

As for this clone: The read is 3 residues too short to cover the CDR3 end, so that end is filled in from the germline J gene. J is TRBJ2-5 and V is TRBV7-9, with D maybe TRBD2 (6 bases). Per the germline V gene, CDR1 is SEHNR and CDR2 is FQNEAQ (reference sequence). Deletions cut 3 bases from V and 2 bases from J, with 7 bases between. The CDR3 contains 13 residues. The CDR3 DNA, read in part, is TGTGCCAGCAGCTTCGGGGGTCAAGAGACC. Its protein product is CASSFGGQET. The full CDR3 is CASSFGGQETQYF.

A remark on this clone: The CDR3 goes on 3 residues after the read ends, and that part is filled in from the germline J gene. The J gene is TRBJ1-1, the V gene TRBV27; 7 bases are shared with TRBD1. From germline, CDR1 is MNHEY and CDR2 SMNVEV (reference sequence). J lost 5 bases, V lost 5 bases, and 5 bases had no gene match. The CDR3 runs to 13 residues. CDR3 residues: CASSLTGRTEAFF. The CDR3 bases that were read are TGTGCCAGCAGTCTGACAGGGAGGACTGAA.